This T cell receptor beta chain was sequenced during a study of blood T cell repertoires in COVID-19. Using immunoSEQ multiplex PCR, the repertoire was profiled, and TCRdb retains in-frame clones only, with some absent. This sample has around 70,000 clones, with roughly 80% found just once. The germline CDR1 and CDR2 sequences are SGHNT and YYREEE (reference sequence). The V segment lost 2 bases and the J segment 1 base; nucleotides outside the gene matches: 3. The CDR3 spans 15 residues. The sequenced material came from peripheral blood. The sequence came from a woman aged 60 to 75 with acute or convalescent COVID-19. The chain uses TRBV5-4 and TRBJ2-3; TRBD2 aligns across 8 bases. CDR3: CASSFSAGGTDTQYF. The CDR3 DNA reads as TGTGCCAGCAGCTTCTCAGCGGGGGGCACAGATACGCAGTATTTT.